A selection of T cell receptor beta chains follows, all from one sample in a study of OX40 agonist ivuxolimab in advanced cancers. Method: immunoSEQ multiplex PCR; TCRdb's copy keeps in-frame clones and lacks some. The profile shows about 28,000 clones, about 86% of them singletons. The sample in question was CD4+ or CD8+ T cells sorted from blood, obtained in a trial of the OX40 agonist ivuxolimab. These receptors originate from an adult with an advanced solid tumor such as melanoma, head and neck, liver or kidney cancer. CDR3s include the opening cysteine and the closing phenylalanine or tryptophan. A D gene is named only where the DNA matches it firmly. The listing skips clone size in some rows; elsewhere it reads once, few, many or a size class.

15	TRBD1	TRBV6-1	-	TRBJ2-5	CASSDTGVFQETQYF	TGTGCCAGCAGTGATACAGGGGTTTTCCAAGAGACCCAGTACTTC
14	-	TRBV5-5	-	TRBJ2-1	CASSLEAGMDEQFF	TGTGCCAGCAGCTTGGAGGCAGGGATGGATGAGCAGTTCTTC
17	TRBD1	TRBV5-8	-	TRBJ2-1	CASSLRTGEVTYNEQFF	TGTGCCAGCAGCTTACGGACAGGGGAGGTAACCTACAATGAGCAGTTCTTC
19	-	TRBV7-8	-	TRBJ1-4	CASSFRKPRQEPTNEKLFF	TGTGCCAGCAGCTTCCGTAAACCTCGACAGGAACCAACTAATGAAAAACTGTTTTTT
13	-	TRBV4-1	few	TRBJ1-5	CASSQGTYQPQHF	TGCGCCAGCAGCCAAGGCACCTATCAGCCCCAGCATTTT
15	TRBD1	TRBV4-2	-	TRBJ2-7	CASSQQGQGFHEQYF	TGTGCCAGCAGCCAACAGGGACAGGGTTTCCACGAGCAGTACTTC
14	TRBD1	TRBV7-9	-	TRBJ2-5	CASRGGQGSETQYF	TGTGCCAGCAGAGGCGGACAGGGGTCGGAGACCCAGTACTTC
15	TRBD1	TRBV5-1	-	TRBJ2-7	CASSLAQGQAYEQYF	TGCGCCAGCAGCTTGGCACAGGGGCAGGCCTACGAGCAGTACTTC
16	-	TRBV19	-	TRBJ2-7	CASSVTPQGPSYEQYF	TGTGCCAGTAGTGTCACCCCGCAGGGCCCCTCCTACGAGCAGTACTTC
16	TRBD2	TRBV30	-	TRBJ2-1	CAWRGRLAGLYNEQFF	TGTGCCTGGAGGGGGCGGCTAGCGGGGCTCTACAATGAGCAGTTCTTC
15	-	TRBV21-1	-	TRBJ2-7	CASSKDGKGPYEQYF	TGTGCCAGCAGCAAAGATGGGAAGGGTCCCTACGAGCAGTACTTC
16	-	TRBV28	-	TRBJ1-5	CASRPPGPYSNQPQHF	TGTGCCAGCAGGCCTCCGGGACCTTATAGCAATCAGCCCCAGCATTTT
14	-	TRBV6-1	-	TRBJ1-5	CASSSLGGSQPQHF	TGTGCCAGCAGTTCATTGGGGGGCAGTCAGCCCCAGCATTTT
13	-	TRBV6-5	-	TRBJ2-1	CASSLDIVYEQFF	TGTGCCAGCAGTCTCGACATAGTATACGAGCAGTTCTTC
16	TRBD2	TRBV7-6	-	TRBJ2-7	CASSFNPGEAGAEQYF	TGTGCCAGCAGCTTCAACCCAGGGGAAGCGGGGGCAGAGCAGTACTTC
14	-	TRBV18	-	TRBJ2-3	CASSSGLPTDTQYF	TGTGCCAGCTCATCCGGACTACCCACAGATACGCAGTATTTT
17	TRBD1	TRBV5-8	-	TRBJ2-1	CASSLYGTVPSYNEQFF	TGTGCCAGCAGCTTGTACGGGACAGTTCCCTCCTACAATGAGCAGTTCTTC
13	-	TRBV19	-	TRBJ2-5	CASSILGQETQYF	TGTGCCAGTAGTATTCTGGGGCAAGAGACCCAGTACTTC
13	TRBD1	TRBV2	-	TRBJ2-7	CASGTGGLYEQYF	TGTGCCAGCGGGACAGGGGGCTTGTACGAGCAGTACTTC
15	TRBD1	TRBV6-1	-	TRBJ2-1	CASRGTGNNYNEQFF	TGTGCCAGCAGGGGGACAGGGAATAACTACAATGAGCAGTTCTTC
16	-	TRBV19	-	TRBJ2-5	CASSMEETGFWETQYF	TGTGCCAGTAGTATGGAGGAAACAGGGTTTTGGGAGACCCAGTACTTC
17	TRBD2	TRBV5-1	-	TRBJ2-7	CASSLGVSGGISYEQYF	TGCGCCAGCAGCTTGGGGGTTAGCGGGGGAATCTCCTACGAGCAGTACTTC
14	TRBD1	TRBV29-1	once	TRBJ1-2	CSVEGGTGADGYTF	TGCAGCGTTGAAGGCGGGACAGGGGCAGATGGCTACACCTTC
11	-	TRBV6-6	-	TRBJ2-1	CAISWGNEQFF	TGTGCCATTTCTTGGGGCAATGAGCAGTTCTTC
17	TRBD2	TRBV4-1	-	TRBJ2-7	CASSQSGGLLSSYEQYF	TGCGCCAGCAGCCAAAGCGGGGGGTTGCTGAGCTCCTACGAGCAGTACTTC
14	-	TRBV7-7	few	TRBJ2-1	CASSLALGDNEQFF	TGTGCCAGCAGCTTAGCGTTGGGGGACAATGAGCAGTTCTTC
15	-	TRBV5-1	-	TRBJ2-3	CASSSLGRGTDTQYF	TGCGCCAGCAGCTCCCTGGGGCGAGGCACAGATACGCAGTATTTT
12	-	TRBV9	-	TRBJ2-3	CASRDLTDTQYF	TGTGCCAGCAGGGACCTAACAGATACGCAGTATTTT
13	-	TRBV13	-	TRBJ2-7	CASSSSGGYEQYF	TGTGCCAGCAGCTCGTCCGGGGGCTACGAGCAGTACTTC
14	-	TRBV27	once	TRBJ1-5	CASSFGYSNQPQHF	TGTGCCAGCAGTTTCGGTTATAGCAATCAGCCCCAGCATTTT
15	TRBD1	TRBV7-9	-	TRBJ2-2	CASSFGTGDTGELFF	TGTGCCAGCAGCTTTGGGACAGGGGACACCGGGGAGCTGTTTTTT
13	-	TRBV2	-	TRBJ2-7	CATPKPSTYEQYF	TGTGCCACTCCAAAGCCGAGCACCTACGAGCAGTACTTC
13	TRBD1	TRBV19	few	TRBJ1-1	CASLDRGNTEAFF	TGTGCCAGTTTGGACAGGGGGAACACTGAAGCTTTCTTT
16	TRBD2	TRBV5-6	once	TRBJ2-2	CASSPIAGVNTGELFF	TGTGCCAGCAGCCCGATAGCGGGGGTGAACACCGGGGAGCTGTTTTTT